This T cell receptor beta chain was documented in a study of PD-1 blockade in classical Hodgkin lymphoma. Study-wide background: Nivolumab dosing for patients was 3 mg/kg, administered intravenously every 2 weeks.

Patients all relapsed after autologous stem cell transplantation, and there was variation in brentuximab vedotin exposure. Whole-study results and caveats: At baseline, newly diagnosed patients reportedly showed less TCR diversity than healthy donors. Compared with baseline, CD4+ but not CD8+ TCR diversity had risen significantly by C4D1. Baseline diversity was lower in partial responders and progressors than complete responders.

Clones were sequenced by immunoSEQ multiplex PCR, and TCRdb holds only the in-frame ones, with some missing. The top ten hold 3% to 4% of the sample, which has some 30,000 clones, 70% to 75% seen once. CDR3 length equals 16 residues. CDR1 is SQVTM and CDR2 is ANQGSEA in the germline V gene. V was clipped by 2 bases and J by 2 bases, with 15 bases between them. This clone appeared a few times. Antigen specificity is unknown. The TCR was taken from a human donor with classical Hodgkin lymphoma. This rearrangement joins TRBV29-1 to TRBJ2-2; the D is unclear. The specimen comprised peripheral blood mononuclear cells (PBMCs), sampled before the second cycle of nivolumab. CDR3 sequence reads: CSVEFRGSFNTGELFF. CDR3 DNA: TGCAGCGTTGAATTTCGAGGATCTTTCAACACCGGGGAGCTGTTTTTT.